This TCR beta chain is drawn from a study of blood T cells in healthy people across ages. General study results and limits: Strongly correlated with naive T cell percentage was TCR beta diversity. It was held that the diversity estimates obtained from one million T cells were underestimates. The long-lived group displayed more naive CD4+ cells, plus higher diversity, than the aged donors did.

V lost 6 bases and J lost 0; bases outside the gene matches: 5. Germline V CDR1 and CDR2: DFQATT, SNEGSKA (reference sequence). CDR3 length equals 14 residues. The use of a sample-barcoded 5' primer and a J-beta primer mix characterized a second PCR of about 7 to 12 cycles. Each CDR3 protein is one row after TCRdb ran MiXCR on the 5' RACE reads. Here the sample spans about 1.4 million distinct CDR3 sequences, roughly 64% being singletons. About this clonotype: Its antigen is as yet unknown.

The clonotype originates from a man in his late teens or twenties in good health. The chain links TRBV20-1 to TRBJ2-1; 7 bases line up with TRBD2. The material sequenced was blood. The CDR3 is CSAKSGDSYNEQFF. CDR3 nucleotide sequence: TGCAGTGCAAAAAGCGGGGACTCCTACAATGAGCAGTTCTTC.